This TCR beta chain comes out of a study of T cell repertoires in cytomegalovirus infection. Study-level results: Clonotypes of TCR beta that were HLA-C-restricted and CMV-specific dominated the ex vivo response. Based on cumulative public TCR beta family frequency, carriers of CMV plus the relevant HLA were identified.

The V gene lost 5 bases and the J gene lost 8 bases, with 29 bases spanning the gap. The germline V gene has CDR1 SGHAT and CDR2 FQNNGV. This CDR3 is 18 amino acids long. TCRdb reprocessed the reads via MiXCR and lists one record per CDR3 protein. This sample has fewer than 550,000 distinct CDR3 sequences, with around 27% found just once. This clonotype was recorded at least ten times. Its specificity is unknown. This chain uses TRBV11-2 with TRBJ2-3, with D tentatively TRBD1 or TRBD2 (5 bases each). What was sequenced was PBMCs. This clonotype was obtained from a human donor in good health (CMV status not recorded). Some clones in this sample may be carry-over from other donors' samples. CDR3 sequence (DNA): TGTGCCAGCAGCGAAGGATCTAGAATCGGGGCCATCGGCGGTACGCAGTATTTT. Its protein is CASSEGSRIGAIGGTQYF.